This T cell receptor (beta chain) stems from a study of T cell changes during pregnancy in multiple sclerosis. Only one count was recorded for this clone. This CDR3 has 17 amino acids. Germline CDR1 is SQVTM and CDR2 is ANQGSEA. The junction had 14 bases not matched to a gene; V was cut back by 3 bases and J by 3 bases. Here immunoSEQ multiplex PCR was the method, and the copy in TCRdb shows in-frame clones only, minus some. Of under 40,000 clones in the sample, approximately 91% were seen once. The clonotype originates from a female donor in good health, enrolled as a control in a pregnancy study. This chain links TRBV29-1 with TRBJ1-2; 9 bases agree with TRBD1. The starting material was peripheral blood, obtained in the second trimester of pregnancy. CDR3 residues: CSVEPRTGEILDYGYTF. The CDR3, as DNA: TGCAGCGTTGAGCCCCGGACAGGGGAGATCTTAGACTATGGCTACACCTTC.